This T cell receptor beta chain comes out of a study of tissue T cells after allogeneic stem cell transplantation. The wider study: Several unmodified and three CD34-selected T-cell-depleted grafts went to graft-versus-host disease patients.

Here immunoSEQ multiplex PCR was the method, and the copy in TCRdb shows in-frame clones only, minus some. The sample carries about 1,400 clones, about 86% recorded once. Germline V CDR1 and CDR2: MNHEY, SMNVEV (reference sequence). V gave up 3 bases and J gave up 5 bases, with 13 bases separating them. The CDR3 has 14 amino acids. Points on this clone: As yet, its antigen is unknown.

Overall study results and limits: Sampling depth was limited, and the cohort was small and clinically varied.

Enrolled prospectively were adult allogeneic hematopoietic cell transplant recipients whose graft-versus-host disease was steroid-refractory. Gastrointestinal graft-versus-host disease was present in all patients, each treated with several therapy lines. This sequence joins TRBV27 and TRBJ1-1, with D unresolved. The source is a male patient between 40 and 69 years old with steroid-refractory graft-versus-host disease after an allogeneic stem cell transplant. Certain T cells may be donor cells from the graft. Sequencing used spleen tissue, obtained at autopsy. CDR3 nucleotides: TGTGCCAGCAGTTTCTCCGTAACCCTTACTGAAGCTTTCTTT. It encodes CASSFSVTLTEAFF.